The entry below gives a single T cell receptor (beta chain) sequence along with its context. Its antigen is still unknown. Base-call qualities are not available, and no considerably larger clone is one nucleotide away. The cohort consisted of 650 to 850 healthy bone marrow donors. All cohort members were sampled while nominally healthy, although unrecorded immune exposures were likely present. The donor was CMV seropositive and belonged to the group of more than 250 seropositive cohort members. Each donor provided a peripheral blood sample, and peripheral blood mononuclear cells were used for TCR beta sequencing. Genomic DNA extraction from the blood cell samples was performed with the Qiagen DNeasy Blood Extraction Kit. The CDR3 runs 14 residues from the cysteine to the phenylalanine. This entry keeps only the CDR3 DNA: 42 bases, framed from base 1. Trimming at the junction amounts to 0 bases on V and 3 bases on J, and the germline ends lie 8 bases apart. The CDR1 and CDR2 encoded by the germline V gene (reference sequence) are LNHNV and YYDKDF.

This sample is part of a study of cytomegalovirus exposure and HLA in healthy donors (dated by TCRdb to 2016 to 2017). Broadly, across the study: According to an earlier analysis of around 600 of the donors, about 179 million T cells yielded some 120 million unique TCR beta sequences and around 300 Gb of sequence data. Besides the first cohort of 500 to 700 subjects, a separate validation cohort made up of 120 different subjects was used. The T cell repertoires of 670 or so subjects were profiled by immunosequencing and related to cytomegalovirus serostatus. To decide whether each TCR beta V gene segment behaved as functional or pseudogenic, an earlier analysis of approximately 620 of the donors relied on high-throughput TCR beta sequencing. Rather than drawing on any new phenotypic data, the later analysis identified candidate immune exposures from TCR beta sequences and the way those sequences occurred across donors. The study aimed to test whether signatures of past pathogen exposure could be identified by cataloging public T cell receptors. The number of typed donors differed by locus: 629-630 for A, B, C, DRB1 and DQB1; 500 to 550 for DQA1; over 600 for DPA1; and about 450 for DPB1. Four to six DR-DQ haplotypes were handled as single units for association and clustering, since linkage in the cohort was strong. Every repertoire in the discovery cohort had been generated on one and the same sequencing platform. The study combined high-throughput TCR immunosequencing, statistical association of individual TCRs with disease status, and machine learning to predict cytomegalovirus infection status. An early release covering over 500 HLA-typed donors comprised about 320 gigabases of sequencing data and tens of millions of unique TCR sequences. In a later genetic analysis, genome-wide SNP genotypes for about 55% of the roughly 700 donors were used, and that subset was treated as a discovery cohort. In a later analysis, previously published TCR beta repertoires from about 670 donors were re-analyzed and high-resolution HLA genotyping was added so that TCR occurrence patterns could be studied. Among about 390 genotyped donors of the cohort, an average of approximately 240,000 unique TCR beta nucleotide sequences were sequenced per donor, roughly a sixth of them non-productive. Of the 350 to 450 genotyped donors, 65% to 90% were placed in the genetic ancestry cluster associated with self-reported Caucasian donors. HLA typing covered class I and class II loci at four-digit resolution. Donor age, sex, ethnicity and CMV serostatus were compiled together with the repertoire data. Here is what the overall study found, with its caveats: The authors suggested that the approach could potentially be generalized to other disease states and immunological phenotypes. Roughly uniform sequencing depth across donors was assumed in presence/absence analyses, although this assumption may not hold. In an earlier analysis of 500 to 650 of the donors, most TCR beta V segments appeared in productive rearrangements about 87% or about 30% of the time, broadly matching IMGT annotations. Because HLA typing was unavailable for some donors at each locus, only the typed subset was used in association tests. In a later analysis, 15,000 to 20,000 TCR beta sequences were associated with specific HLA alleles at a false discovery rate of 0.05. In a later analysis, TCR association rates were found to vary across HLA loci, with the most associated TCRs seen for DRB1 alleles and the fewest for HLA-C alleles. A later analysis reported that several top co-occurrence clusters appeared linked to parvovirus B19, influenza, CMV and Epstein-Barr virus. Most TCR sequences were observed very rarely across donors, whereas some public TCRs were present in many individuals. A later analysis found that most CMV-associated TCR beta chains appeared HLA-restricted, with HLA associations seemingly driven largely by CMV exposure. In a later genetic analysis, fewer N-insertions in productive TCRs were reported among donors in an Asian-associated ancestry cluster than the 666-donor mean. A later analysis found that HLA-associated TCR beta chains were more clonally expanded and had lower generation probabilities than equally common non-associated chains. The study gave a list of 150 to 200 TCR beta chains associated with cytomegalovirus. The sequencing pipeline was judged likely to have produced a cluster of highly shared sequence variants as a technical artifact. Assigning TCR associations to individual alleles was difficult when HLA alleles, especially DR and DQ, strongly co-occurred. Linkage disequilibrium might explain the correlated functional status among segregating V segments, but an unknown experimental factor could not be ruled out. In vitro tests confirmed that a few of the cytomegalovirus-associated TCR beta chains recognize cytomegalovirus antigens. This cohort had only TCR beta chains sequenced, and the lack of alpha or paired-chain data limited which features could be detected. An association between a missense DCLRE1C variant and V-gene and J-gene trimming of TCR beta chains was found in a later genetic analysis and replicated in an independent cohort. Immune exposure information for the cohort was limited to CMV serostatus. Some IMGT-functional V segments, including TRBV6-2 and TRBV6-3, could not be told apart with the 87-base-pair reads, so those segments were excluded. A further reported finding was that TCR beta sequences accurately predicted the HLA-A and HLA-B alleles for most subjects in the first cohort. The classifier was reported to diagnose cytomegalovirus status with high specificity and sensitivity in both the original cohort and the validation cohort. The earlier analysis of about 600 of the donors excluded roughly 17 rarely observed V segments, including chromosome 9 orphons, because counts were too low.

The protocol used for the library was the immunoSEQ multiplex PCR assay. For the multiplex PCR, a mixture combining 60 forward primers for TCR Vbeta segments and 13 reverse primers for TCR Jbeta segments was used. A multiplex PCR assay on genomic DNA amplified the CDR3 region of rearranged TCR beta genes. Amplified TCR beta libraries were sequenced as 87-base-pair reads on the Illumina HiSeq System. The authors processed their data as follows. Across the 600 to 700 repertoires, a later analysis counted tens of millions of unique TCR beta chains, 9.5 million to 12 million of which were shared by at least two donors. To remove PCR and sequencing errors, raw reads were error-corrected and collapsed into unique sequences using a nearest-neighbor algorithm that merged closely related sequences. Alignment of CDR3 sequences to IMGT reference sequences was used to assign V, D and J gene segments. For a sequence to be retained, at least a six-nucleotide match to both a V gene segment and a J gene segment was required. Rearrangements were classified as productive when the CDR3 lacked stop codons and remained in frame with V and J, and all other rearrangements were classified as non-productive. CDR3 was defined by IMGT convention, running from the second conserved V-encoded cysteine to the conserved J-encoded phenylalanine. The earlier analysis of about 560 of the donors excluded any sequence lacking an unambiguous match to a single V gene segment. An earlier analysis of 587 of the donors called V segments functional above 56.7% productive rearrangements and segregating when the between-donor standard deviation exceeded 5%. A statistical classification framework was developed to diagnose cytomegalovirus status using the catalog of TCR beta chain sequences. In a later analysis, V and J genes were assigned by comparing TCR nucleotide sequences against IMGT/GENE-DB human TR gene sequences. The TCRdist pipeline was used in a later analysis to assign CDR3 sequences and most-parsimonious VDJ recombination scenarios. In a later analysis, every TCR beta chain was defined by the combination of its CDR3 amino acid sequence and its V-gene family, and reads without a unique V-gene family were dropped. A later analysis removed 600 or so highly shared, low-generation-probability nucleotide sequences to deal with suspected cross-contamination and a sequencing artifact. A later analysis calculated a clonal expansion index for each public chain from normalized within-repertoire ranks of inferred template counts. In a later analysis, generation probabilities were computed using a VDJ recombination model fitted to out-of-frame rearrangements, and the results were checked against IGoR. In a later analysis, TCR-TCR, TCR-HLA and TCR-CMV co-occurrence was scored with hypergeometric tests, and a repertoire-size bias correction was applied to TCR pairs. A later analysis estimated false discovery rates by permuting HLA or CMV assignments 20 times. In a later analysis, co-occurring TCRs were grouped with DBSCAN, and TCRdist sequence similarity was added when clustering was performed within HLA-allele-positive subsets. For co-occurrence clustering, repertoires with fewer than 30,000 or more than 120,000 public chains were excluded, along with five repertoires with anomalous nucleotide sharing. TCRdb carries this immuneACCESS record with in-frame sequences only. Its versions omit some clonotypes, under half of them owing to an unresolved V gene in the studies checked, with the rest unexplained. V, J and clone size reflect that table, while D and trimming were determined from the DNA. The sample includes about 82,000 clones, with about 70% observed a single time. The ten largest clonotypes hold about 6% of the sample.

The chain is encoded by TRBV15 joined to TRBJ1-2, and possibly TRBD1, on 5 matching bases. The specimen was PBMCs. The source of this sequence is a woman aged 45-59 years in good health and CMV-seropositive. The DNA sequence is given as TGTGCCACCAGCAGAGACTTCAGGGACTATGGCTACACCTTC. Its amino acids are CATSRDFRDYGYTF.